Shown below are 3 T cell receptor beta chains from a single sample sequenced in a study of blood T cell repertoires in COVID-19 (dated by TCRdb to the early 2020s). Libraries were constructed by the immunoSEQ multiplex PCR assay. TCRdb mirrors the immuneACCESS table, restricted to in-frame sequences. Some clones are absent from its copies; in checked studies, under half trace to an unresolved V gene, and the reason for the others is unknown. In this sample the table shows about 150,000 clones, 60% to 85% of which occur a single time. The ten largest clones add up to roughly 1.7% of the sample. The sample taken for sequencing was peripheral blood. These receptors all stem from a man older than 75 with acute or convalescent COVID-19.

The genes are TRBV25-1 and TRBJ1-4; D is undetermined. Germline-derived CDR1 and CDR2 are MGHDK and SYGVNS. V was pared by 6 bases and J by 7 bases, with 18 bases between. This CDR3 has 15 residues. The CDR3 region has the DNA TGTGCCAGCAGCCTTTTTGAGGGTCTGGGTGAAAAACTGTTTTTT. It is translated as CASSLFEGLGEKLFF.

The rearrangement links TRBV12-5 to TRBJ2-7; TRBD1 aligns across 8 bases. Trimming removed 3 bases from V and 2 bases from J; junction bases left unmatched: 3. The germline V gene has CDR1 LGHNT and CDR2 FRNRAP. The CDR3 runs 14 residues. The CDR3 region has the DNA TGTGCTAGTGGTTTCCGGGACAGGACCTACGAGCAGTACTTC. Encoded protein: CASGFRDRTYEQYF.

The V and J genes are TRBV7-9 and TRBJ1-1; no definite D call. V lost 4 bases to trimming and J lost 4 bases, with 10 bases between them. The CDR3 runs 13 residues. The V gene's germline CDR1 is SEHNR and CDR2 FQNEAQ (reference sequence). The DNA for the CDR3 is TGTGCCAGCAGCTCAGAGGGCGGCACTGAAGCTTTCTTT. The encoded protein is CASSSEGGTEAFF.